The 28 T cell receptor beta chains below were found in one sample sequenced in a study of T-cell reconstitution after alpha-beta-depleted transplantation in children. Unique molecular identifiers were used in preparing the TCRbeta library. Using its own MiXCR run on the PCR reads, TCRdb lists one record per CDR3 protein. The repertoire holds 700,000 to 950,000 distinct CDR3 sequences, with roughly 15% as singletons. The sample was PBMCs, mostly from graft donor cells, taken 360 days after TCRalphabeta/CD19-depleted stem cell transplant. The source of these receptors is a male patient between 10 and 17 years old who had a stem cell transplant for acute lymphoblastic leukemia, so the T cells may come from the graft donor.

This clonotype occurred many times. V and J are TRBV20-1 and TRBJ2-4; TRBD1 agrees at 7 bases. The CDR3 covers 14 residues. V lost 7 bases, J lost 0 bases, and 6 bases stayed unmatched. CDR1 is DFQATT and CDR2 is SNEGSKA in the germline V gene (reference sequence). CDR3 loop: CSETGALAKNIQYF. In DNA, the CDR3 is TGCAGTGAAACAGGGGCCCTAGCCAAAAACATTCAGTACTTC.

In this sample, this clonotype turned up a few times. This rearrangement joins TRBV3-1 to TRBJ2-2; possibly TRBD1 for D (6 bases). Germline V gene sequence: CDR1 LGHDT, CDR2 YNNKEL (reference sequence). The CDR3 loop spans 18 amino acids. V lost 4 bases and J 7 bases, leaving 25 bases between the germline ends. Here the CDR3 DNA reads TGTGCCAGCAGCCCCACCTGGTCGACAGGACCGGTCGGCGGGGAGCTGTTTTTT. Its translation: CASSPTWSTGPVGGELFF.

The chain links TRBV9 to TRBJ2-3; a possible D gene is TRBD2 (6 bases). V lost 3 bases to trimming and J lost 6 bases, with 14 bases between them. This CDR3 contains 14 residues. Germline CDR1 and CDR2: SGDLS and YYNGEE. The CDR3 loop reads CASSGGLRLDTQYF. The CDR3 region has the DNA TGTGCCAGCAGCGGGGGACTCCGACTGGATACGCAGTATTTT.

This chain's CDR3 is CASSGGPGLANSSYEQYF. CDR3 DNA: TGTGCCAGCAGTGGAGGACCGGGACTAGCGAATAGCTCCTACGAGCAGTACTTC. This rearrangement joins TRBV25-1 to TRBJ2-7; TRBD2 matches at 10 bases. V shed 4 bases, J shed 0 bases, and the junction held 12 bases outside the gene matches. Looked up from germline, CDR1 is MGHDK and CDR2 is SYGVNS. The CDR3 spans 18 residues.

The table lists this clonotype with a few counts. This sequence joins TRBV4-1 and TRBJ2-1; possibly TRBD2 for D (6 bases). Per germline, CDR1 MGHRA and CDR2 YSYEKL. The CDR3 totals 17 residues. V shed 1 base and J shed 6 bases, with 19 bases lying between them. The CDR3 spells CASSQAPTSFSLNEQFF. The CDR3 DNA sequence: TGCGCCAGCAGCCAAGCACCGACTAGTTTTTCGCTCAATGAGCAGTTCTTC.

This clonotype turned up a few times. The chain carries TRBV5-6 and TRBJ2-1; TRBD1 agrees at 11 bases. CDR1 and CDR2 (germline): SGHDT, YYEEEE. The V gene end was trimmed by 2 bases and the J gene end by 2 bases; junction bases not matched to a gene: 6. This CDR3 is 17 amino acids long. The CDR3, as DNA: TGTGCCAGCAGCTTCCTTTCGGGACAGGGGGCCTACAATGAGCAGTTCTTC. Its protein product is CASSFLSGQGAYNEQFF.

The table lists this clonotype with many counts. This rearrangement joins TRBV9 to TRBJ2-1, with TRBD2 matching 10 bases. CDR1 and CDR2 from the germline V gene are SGDLS and YYNGEE. The CDR3 contains 17 residues. V trimming: 0 bases; J trimming: 6 bases; junction bases outside the gene matches: 9. In nucleotides, the CDR3 is TGTGCCAGCAGCGTAGTCCGTCTAGCGGGGGCCGCCAATGAGCAGTTCTTC. Translated: CASSVVRLAGAANEQFF.

This clonotype was detected ten times or more. The genes are TRBV18 and TRBJ1-5, with D maybe TRBD1 (5 bases). Germline-derived CDR1 and CDR2 are KGHSH and LQKENI. The CDR3 is made up of 17 amino acids. V lost 1 base and J 7 bases, leaving 20 bases between the germline ends. CDR3 region: CASSPLRWDSPGQPQHF. DNA of the CDR3: TGTGCCAGCTCACCACTTAGGTGGGACTCTCCGGGCCAGCCCCAGCATTTT.

This chain joins TRBV30 and TRBJ1-3, with unresolved D. V was shortened by 1 base and J by 4 bases, with 5 bases between the two germline ends. Germline V gene data show CDR1 as GTSNPN and CDR2 as SVGIG (reference sequence). The CDR3 sequence is 12 residues long. The CDR3 protein is CAWSGPGNTIYF. The CDR3 DNA sequence: TGTGCCTGGAGTGGTCCCGGAAACACCATATATTTT.

The table lists this clonotype with a count of one. V is TRBV6-4 and J is TRBJ2-2; D possibly uses TRBD1 or TRBD2 (5 bases each). Germline V gene lookup returns CDR1 MRHNA and CDR2 SNTAGT. Trimming pared 0 bases from V and 4 bases from J, leaving 12 bases between. The CDR3 has 16 residues. CDR3 protein: CASSDSTRRGTGELFF. Here the CDR3 DNA reads TGTGCCAGCAGTGACTCTACTAGAAGGGGCACCGGGGAGCTGTTTTTT.

The chain joins TRBV6-5 to TRBJ2-4, with D possibly TRBD2 on 5 matching bases. The V end was cut by 4 bases, the J end by 0 bases, with 10 bases between. Germline V lookup: CDR1 MNHEY, CDR2 SVGAGI. The CDR3 spans 15 residues. The CDR3 DNA reads TGTGCCAGCAGTTCAATCGGACTAGCCAAAAACATTCAGTACTTC. Protein: CASSSIGLAKNIQYF.

This clonotype was seen more than once but under ten times. The V gene is TRBV12-3 or TRBV12-4, the J gene TRBJ2-1; unclear D gene. This CDR3 region has 12 residues. Trimming shortened V by 3 bases and J by 8 bases, and 8 bases separated the two germline ends. The CDR3 here is CASSLGSYEQFF. DNA for the CDR3: TGTGCCAGCAGTTTGGGTAGTTATGAGCAGTTCTTC.

The chain is built from TRBV5-1 and TRBJ2-1; the D is unclear. The CDR3 contains 14 residues. CDR1 and CDR2 (germline): SGHRS, YFSETQ. V was cut by 0 bases and J by 3 bases, with 7 bases left in between. The CDR3 reads CASSLERHYNEQFF. The CDR3 nucleotides are TGCGCCAGCAGCTTGGAGCGACACTACAATGAGCAGTTCTTC.

This clonotype has only a few counts. The CDR3 protein is CASSFGFEGQGRETQYF. In DNA, the CDR3 is TGCGCCAGCAGCTTCGGTTTCGAGGGCCAAGGGAGAGAGACCCAGTACTTC. V usage is TRBV5-1 and J usage is TRBJ2-5, with D perhaps TRBD2 (5 bases). V lost 2 bases and J 4 bases, leaving 21 bases between the germline ends. This CDR3 comprises 17 residues. Per the germline V gene, CDR1 is SGHRS and CDR2 is YFSETQ.

This chain uses TRBV6-5 with TRBJ2-6, with TRBD2 identical over 12 bases. CDR3 length: 18 residues. Germline V gene lookup returns CDR1 MNHEY and CDR2 SVGAGI. J was trimmed by 1 base and V by 4 bases; bases with no gene match: 5. CDR3 coding DNA: TGTGCCAGCAGTTCCCCTCTAGCGGGAGGGTCTGGGGCCAACGTCCTGACTTTC. Translating gives CASSSPLAGGSGANVLTF.

The chain combines TRBV9 with TRBJ2-1; D is perhaps TRBD2 (5 bases). Germline V gene lookup returns CDR1 SGDLS and CDR2 YYNGEE. Trimming removed 0 bases at V and 2 bases at J, with 6 bases between. CDR3 size: 14 residues. The DNA of the CDR3 is TGTGCCAGCAGCGTAGACGGGGCCTACAATGAGCAGTTCTTC. It yields the protein CASSVDGAYNEQFF.

This clonotype was counted a few times. The chain combines TRBV29-1 with TRBJ1-1; maybe TRBD1 (5 bases). The CDR3 is 12 residues long. Germline V gives CDR1 SQVTM, CDR2 ANQGSEA. V was clipped by 4 bases and J by 4 bases, with 10 bases between them. CDR3 sequence (DNA): TGCAGCGTTGCCCGGGGGACCACTGAAGCTTTCTTT. This encodes CSVARGTTEAFF.

This clonotype appeared many times. The V and J genes are TRBV29-1 and TRBJ1-1; no clear D gene. Trimming removed 5 bases from V and 3 bases from J, with 13 bases in between. This CDR3 is 13 amino acids long. Per germline, CDR1 SQVTM and CDR2 ANQGSEA. The chain's CDR3 is CSVTTARDTEAFF. In nucleotides, the CDR3 is TGCAGCGTTACCACCGCTCGGGACACTGAAGCTTTCTTT.

This clonotype was seen only a few times. This chain uses TRBV5-5 with TRBJ2-1, with D perhaps matching TRBD2 (5 bases). V lost 0 bases to trimming and J lost 8 bases, with 9 bases between them. CDR3 length: 13 amino acids. CDR1 is SGHKS and CDR2 is YYEKEE in the germline V gene (reference sequence). DNA for the CDR3: TGTGCCAGCAGCTTGGCGGCGGGCCATGAGCAGTTCTTC. It specifies CASSLAAGHEQFF.

In this sample, this clonotype turned up many times. The chain is built from TRBV27 and TRBJ2-7; 7 bases line up with TRBD2. Per the germline V gene, CDR1 is MNHEY and CDR2 is SMNVEV (reference sequence). CDR3 length: 14 amino acids. The V gene end was trimmed by 5 bases and the J gene end by 5 bases; junction bases not matched to a gene: 9. In DNA form, the CDR3 reads TGTGCCAGCAGTCCCTTGGCGGGAGACCACGAGCAGTACTTC. Its translation is CASSPLAGDHEQYF.

This clonotype came up many times. Here the CDR3 reads CASSLDGVATNEKLFF. The CDR3, as DNA: TGCGCCAGCAGCTTGGATGGGGTGGCAACTAATGAAAAACTGTTTTTT. The chain carries TRBV5-1 and TRBJ1-4; the D is unclear. CDR3 length: 16 residues. Germline loops: CDR1 SGHRS, CDR2 YFSETQ. Trimming stripped 0 bases from V and 0 bases from J, with 9 bases between.

The J gene is TRBJ1-5, the V gene TRBV12-3 or TRBV12-4; D gene unclear. Between the trimmed V and J ends, which lost 9 bases and 3 bases, there was a span of 12 bases. The CDR3 is 13 residues long. The CDR3 DNA reads as TGTGCCAGTTGGGGAGGGCTCAATCAGCCCCAGCATTTT. This sequence encodes CASWGGLNQPQHF.

There are a few counts of this clonotype. The rearrangement links TRBV20-1 to TRBJ2-7; perhaps TRBD2 as D (6 bases). The germline V and J ends were trimmed by 4 bases and 1 base, with 8 bases remaining between them. The CDR3 covers 12 residues. Germline CDR1 is DFQATT and CDR2 is SNEGSKA (reference sequence). The CDR3 nucleotides are TGCAGTGCTACTAGCGCATCCTACGAGCAGTACTTC. Residues: CSATSASYEQYF.

This clonotype was detected a few times. The gene calls are TRBV2 and TRBJ2-1, with D tentatively TRBD1 or TRBD2 (5 bases each). CDR3 size: 15 residues. The V gene lost 4 bases and the J gene lost 2 bases, with 12 bases spanning the gap. The V gene's germline CDR1 is SNHLY and CDR2 FYNNEI. CDR3 sequence: CASSAGTPTYNEQFF. The CDR3 DNA reads as TGTGCCAGCAGTGCCGGGACCCCGACCTACAATGAGCAGTTCTTC.

This clonotype was found many times. The CDR3 loop is CASSRSRARDNEQFF. In DNA form, the CDR3 reads TGTGCCAGCAGCAGATCACGGGCCCGTGATAATGAGCAGTTCTTC. The J gene is TRBJ2-1, the V gene TRBV6-5; D unresolved. V was pared by 6 bases and J by 7 bases, with 19 bases between. Germline V gene sequence: CDR1 MNHEY, CDR2 SVGAGI. The CDR3 spans 15 residues.

This clonotype has just a few counts. The chain combines TRBV15 with TRBJ2-3; D is perhaps TRBD2 (6 bases). The V end lost 3 bases, the J end lost 2 bases, and 9 bases lay between the germline ends. Germline V CDR1 and CDR2: LNHNV, YYDKDF (reference sequence). This CDR3 is 14 amino acids long. The CDR3 loop is CATSSGGFTDTQYF. CDR3 DNA: TGTGCCACCAGCAGCGGGGGTTTCACAGATACGCAGTATTTT.

This clonotype was detected a few times. The chain carries TRBV21-1 and TRBJ1-5; the D call in the table, TRBD1, was not verified against the DNA. TRBV21-1 is labeled a pseudogene. The CDR3 totals 16 residues. CDR3 DNA: TGTGCCAGCAGCAAAGAGACAGGCTATAACAATCAGCCCCAGCATTTT. Its translation: CASSKETGYNNQPQHF.

V usage is TRBV5-1 and J usage is TRBJ1-1; 8 bases agree with TRBD1. CDR1 SGHRS and CDR2 YFSETQ come from the germline V gene. This CDR3 region has 12 residues. The trim removed 4 bases at V and 4 bases at J, leaving 0 bases unmatched. The CDR3 is CASSQGATEAFF. The CDR3 region has the DNA TGCGCCAGCAGCCAGGGGGCCACTGAAGCTTTCTTT.